These 31 T cell receptor beta chains share one sample of origin, sequenced in a study of T cells in tuberculosis. Produced via immunoSEQ multiplex PCR; TCRdb's table is partial and in-frame only. Of some 10,000 clones in the sample, over 90% were seen once. Material: PBMCs. The receptor source for this set is an adult with tuberculosis.

Here the CDR3 DNA reads TGCGCCAGCAGTGAGTCGGGGTTAGGAGGTGGCACTGAAGCTTTCTTT. It yields the protein CASSESGLGGGTEAFF. This chain joins TRBV10-1 and TRBJ1-1, with unresolved D. The CDR3 loop spans 16 amino acids. From germline, CDR1 is WNHNN and CDR2 SYGVQD (reference sequence). Trimming took off 0 bases at V and 4 bases at J, with 15 bases between the two ends.

The chain links TRBV9 to TRBJ2-3, with a possible D match to TRBD1 (6 bases). Germline CDR1 and CDR2: SGDLS and YYNGEE. Deletions cut 0 bases from V and 4 bases from J, with 9 bases between. This CDR3 spans 14 amino acids. The CDR3 DNA follows: TGTGCCAGCAGCGTAGGGGGGCAGGCAGATACGCAGTATTTT. Translated: CASSVGGQADTQYF.

The chain links TRBV6-5 to TRBJ1-1; a possible D gene is TRBD1 (6 bases). The germline V gene has CDR1 MNHEY and CDR2 SVGAGI. The ends were cut back, 0 bases at V and 6 bases at J, with 14 bases in the middle. The CDR3 runs 15 residues. CDR3 protein: CASSYSPGVLAEAFF. The CDR3 DNA reads as TGTGCCAGCAGTTACTCACCAGGGGTCCTCGCTGAAGCTTTCTTT.

The rearrangement joins TRBV11-2 to TRBJ2-7; 10 positions agree with TRBD1. J was trimmed by 4 bases and V by 5 bases; bases with no gene match: 11. This CDR3 has 16 amino acids. In germline, CDR1 is SGHAT, CDR2 FQNNGV. The CDR3, as DNA: TGTGCCAGCAGCCCCGTAGGACGGACAGGGGGATACGAGCAGTACTTC. Its protein is CASSPVGRTGGYEQYF. The variable domain in full, completed from reference TRBV11-2 and TRBJ2-7, reads EAGVAQSPRYKIIEKRQSVAFWCNPISGHATLYWYQQILGQGPKLLIQFQNNGVVDDSQLPKDRFSAERLKGVDSTLKIQPAKLEDSAVYLCASSPVGRTGGYEQYFGPGTRLTVT.

This clone was recorded only once. This chain uses TRBV5-8 with TRBJ2-6; D remains ambiguous. CDR1 is SGHTS and CDR2 is YDEGEE in the germline V gene. This CDR3 has 14 residues. The V end was cut by 0 bases, the J end by 1 base, with 2 bases between. CDR3 protein: CASSLASGANVLTF. CDR3 in DNA: TGTGCCAGCAGCTTGGCTTCTGGGGCCAACGTCCTGACTTTC.

This chain links TRBV6-1 with TRBJ1-1; 9 bases line up with TRBD1. Germline trimming cut 5 bases from V and 7 bases from J; bases unmatched to any gene: 11. CDR1 and CDR2 from the germline V gene are MNHNS and SASEGT. CDR3 length: 15 residues. CDR3 sequence: CASSLTQGAPYEAFF. DNA for the CDR3: TGTGCCAGCAGTCTGACACAGGGGGCCCCATATGAAGCTTTCTTT.

The chain uses TRBV7-9 and TRBJ2-5; 11 bases are a match to TRBD2. The trim removed 3 bases at V and 2 bases at J, leaving 2 bases unmatched. The CDR3 loop spans 15 amino acids. The V gene's germline CDR1 is SEHNR and CDR2 FQNEAQ (reference sequence). The CDR3 region is CASSLGLAVQETQYF. CDR3 nucleotide sequence: TGTGCCAGCAGCTTGGGACTAGCGGTACAAGAGACCCAGTACTTC.

The chain uses TRBV19 and TRBJ2-7; 13 nucleotides align to TRBD2. Trimming took 5 bases from V and 6 from J; bases not matched to a gene: 7. CDR1 and CDR2 from the germline V gene are LNHDA and SQIVND (reference sequence). This CDR3 spans 15 amino acids. The DNA of the CDR3 is TGTGCCAGTAGTGCTAGACTAGCGGGAGGCTTCGAGCAGTACTTC. Its protein is CASSARLAGGFEQYF.

The chain recombines TRBV2 with TRBJ2-5; 8 nucleotides align to TRBD1. V trimming: 5 bases; J trimming: 1 base; junction bases outside the gene matches: 3. Germline CDR1 reads SNHLY; CDR2 reads FYNNEI. The CDR3 is 14 amino acids. CDR3 region: CASSLDRGQETQYF. DNA of the CDR3: TGTGCCAGCAGTCTAGACAGGGGCCAAGAGACCCAGTACTTC.

This clone was observed a handful of times. V is TRBV6-5 and J is TRBJ1-1, with TRBD1 matching 10 bases. The V gene's germline CDR1 is MNHEY and CDR2 SVGAGI. V was pared by 5 bases and J by 3 bases, with 6 bases of the junction left unmatched. The CDR3 extends over 15 amino acids. The CDR3 reads CASSGDRGMDTEAFF. CDR3 nucleotides: TGTGCCAGCAGTGGGGACAGGGGAATGGACACTGAAGCTTTCTTT.

The rearrangement joins TRBV4-1 to TRBJ2-6; 9 nucleotides line up with TRBD1. The V gene end was trimmed by 4 bases and the J gene end by 4 bases; junction bases not matched to a gene: 17. CDR3 length equals 20 residues. Germline V gene lookup returns CDR1 MGHRA and CDR2 YSYEKL. The DNA of the CDR3 is TGCGCCAGCAGCCGATACTTACCGGGACAGGGTAAGTCCGGGGCCAACGTCCTGACTTTC. Protein product: CASSRYLPGQGKSGANVLTF.

The chain recombines TRBV7-9 with TRBJ2-7, with D tentatively TRBD2 (5 bases). V was clipped by 6 bases and J by 6 bases, with 12 bases between them. The CDR3 is made up of 12 amino acids. CDR1 is SEHNR, CDR2 FQNEAQ, per germline (reference sequence). CDR3 nucleotides: TGTGCCAGCAGACCCGGGGAGAGCGAGCAGTACTTC. This translates into CASRPGESEQYF.

This clone is a singleton in its sample. V is TRBV2 and J is TRBJ1-6, with a tentative D call TRBD1 (5 bases). Trimming pared 3 bases from V and 9 bases from J, leaving 12 bases between. The CDR3 runs 14 residues. Germline V CDR1 and CDR2: SNHLY, FYNNEI. The CDR3 here is CASSEGQGFSPLHF. The CDR3 bases are TGTGCCAGCAGTGAGGGGCAGGGTTTTTCACCCCTCCACTTT.

The chain carries TRBV5-5 and TRBJ1-5; 10 nucleotides align to TRBD1. This CDR3 has 15 amino acids. Germline CDR1 is SGHKS and CDR2 is YYEKEE (reference sequence). With 4 bases clipped from V and 6 bases from J, the junction kept 7 bases outside the gene matches. The CDR3 nucleotides are TGTGCCAGCAGCGGGGGACAGGGGCGTGGTCAGCCCCAGCATTTT. As protein: CASSGGQGRGQPQHF.

The chain uses TRBV7-9 and TRBJ1-2, with a possible D match to TRBD1 (6 bases). Germline CDR1 reads SEHNR; CDR2 reads FQNEAQ (reference sequence). Trimming pared 1 base from V and 5 bases from J, leaving 14 bases between. The CDR3 consists of 15 residues. The CDR3 DNA reads as TGTGCCAGCAGCTTAGGAGTGGCAGGGGCTTATGGCTACACCTTC. Residues: CASSLGVAGAYGYTF.

The rearrangement links TRBV19 to TRBJ2-7, with 10 positions matching TRBD1. The trim removed 6 bases at V and 4 bases at J, leaving 9 bases unmatched. Germline V gives CDR1 LNHDA, CDR2 SQIVND (reference sequence). The CDR3 consists of 15 residues. The CDR3 bases are TGTGCCAGTAGCACGGTGCCGGGACAGGGGTACGAGCAGTACTTC. This translates into CASSTVPGQGYEQYF.

The gene calls are TRBV30 and TRBJ2-1, with a possible D match to TRBD2 (6 bases). This CDR3 region has 14 residues. CDR1 and CDR2 from the germline V gene are GTSNPN and SVGIG (reference sequence). The germline V and J ends were trimmed by 3 bases and 7 bases, with 16 bases remaining between them. The DNA for the CDR3 is TGTGCCTGGAGGACCATAACCCGGGAGAATGAGCAGTTCTTC. The encoded protein is CAWRTITRENEQFF.

The V and J genes are TRBV6-5 and TRBJ1-6, with a weak D call TRBD1 (5 bases). Germline V gene sequence: CDR1 MNHEY, CDR2 SVGAGI. Trimming left V 0 bases short and J 8 bases short, with 14 bases between. This CDR3 is built from 16 residues. The CDR3 DNA sequence: TGTGCCAGCAGTTACTCTGGAAGCCGGGGGTATTCACCCCTCCACTTT. Translation: CASSYSGSRGYSPLHF.

The V gene is TRBV30, the J gene TRBJ1-4; the D gene is possibly TRBD1 (6 bases). Between the trimmed V and J ends, which lost 2 bases and 5 bases, there was a span of 9 bases. This CDR3 is 13 amino acids long. Germline values: CDR1 GTSNPN, CDR2 SVGIG (reference sequence). Here the CDR3 reads CAWSRQGNEKLFF. The CDR3 DNA reads as TGTGCCTGGAGTAGGCAGGGGAATGAAAAACTGTTTTTT.

The gene calls are TRBV30 and TRBJ1-3, with D perhaps TRBD1 (6 bases). CDR1 is GTSNPN and CDR2 is SVGIG in the germline V gene (reference sequence). The ends were cut back, 5 bases at V and 1 base at J, with 12 bases in the middle. The CDR3 extends over 14 amino acids. CDR3 protein: CAWATGRSGNTIYF. The DNA of the CDR3 is TGTGCCTGGGCCACAGGGCGGTCTGGAAACACCATATATTTT.

V is TRBV30 and J is TRBJ1-4; no clear D. This CDR3 is 15 amino acids long. Trimming took off 0 bases at V and 4 bases at J, with 12 bases between the two ends. Germline CDR1 reads GTSNPN; CDR2 reads SVGIG (reference sequence). The chain's CDR3 is CAWSVLHGDNEKLFF. CDR3 nucleotide sequence: TGTGCCTGGAGTGTACTACACGGCGATAATGAAAAACTGTTTTTT.

This chain joins TRBV2 and TRBJ2-1, with 9 bases fitting TRBD2. CDR3 length equals 14 residues. CDR1 is SNHLY and CDR2 is FYNNEI in the germline V gene. The V gene end was trimmed by 5 bases and the J gene end by 12 bases; junction bases not matched to a gene: 11. The CDR3 DNA sequence: TGTGCCAGCAGTATACGCCCAGGAGCGGGGGGGCAGTTCTTC. Translating it yields CASSIRPGAGGQFF.

This clone was picked up one time. V usage is TRBV5-1 and J usage is TRBJ2-1; D remains unclear. Trimming cost V 0 bases and J 1 base, with 8 bases left between them. The CDR3 runs to 15 residues. CDR1 and CDR2 from the germline V gene are SGHRS and YFSETQ. CDR3 loop: CASSLDSSSYNEQFF. DNA of the CDR3: TGCGCCAGCAGCTTGGATTCGAGTTCCTACAATGAGCAGTTCTTC. The entire variable domain, with the rest obtained from reference TRBV5-1 and TRBJ2-1, is as follows: KAGVTQTPRYLIKTRGQQVTLSCSPISGHRSVSWYQQTPGQGLQFLFEYFSETQRNKGNFPGRFSGRQFSNSRSEMNVSTLELGDSALYLCASSLDSSSYNEQFFGPGTRLTVL.

This clone showed up just a few times. V and J are TRBV29-1 and TRBJ2-3; 8 bases are a match to TRBD2. J was trimmed by 3 bases and V by 3 bases; bases with no gene match: 11. The length of the CDR3 is 16 residues. Germline V lookup: CDR1 SQVTM, CDR2 ANQGSEA. The CDR3 spells CSVDFRLAGLTDTQYF. CDR3 DNA: TGCAGCGTTGACTTTAGGCTAGCGGGTCTGACAGATACGCAGTATTTT.

This chain links TRBV9 with TRBJ2-7; 10 bases agree with TRBD1. Per the germline V gene, CDR1 is SGDLS and CDR2 is YYNGEE. CDR3 size: 14 residues. The trim removed 4 bases at V and 5 bases at J, leaving 6 bases unmatched. The CDR3 DNA follows: TGTGCCAGCAGCCCATGGACAGGGGGTGACGAGCAGTACTTC. Translating gives CASSPWTGGDEQYF.

The chain employs TRBV4-2 and TRBJ2-1; 11 positions agree with TRBD2. Germline CDR1 and CDR2: LGHNA and YNFKEQ. Trimming cost V 3 bases and J 8 bases; bases outside gene matches: 15. The CDR3 loop spans 18 amino acids. CDR3 sequence reads: CASSHISGGALPNYEQFF. The CDR3, as DNA: TGTGCCAGCAGCCACATTAGCGGGGGGGCGCTCCCCAACTATGAGCAGTTCTTC.

This chain joins TRBV4-2 and TRBJ2-2; TRBD2 matches 8 bases. Looked up from germline, CDR1 is LGHNA and CDR2 is YNFKEQ. Unmatched junction bases numbered 9, after V lost 0 bases and J lost 6 bases. This CDR3 has 17 amino acids. For the CDR3, the DNA is TGTGCCAGCAGCCAAGATGGGACTAGTTGGGATTCCGGGGAGCTGTTTTTT. Its translation: CASSQDGTSWDSGELFF.

This sequence joins TRBV21-1 and TRBJ1-1. TRBV21-1 is classified as a pseudogene. This CDR3 contains 14 residues. CDR3 nucleotides: TGTGCCAGCAGCAATCGCCGTAAGCACACTGAAGCTTTCTTT. This codes for CASSNRRKHTEAFF.

The gene calls are TRBV2 and TRBJ2-5; TRBD2 matches at 7 bases. V dropped 3 bases and J dropped 2; count of bases not matched to a gene: 6. Germline V gene lookup returns CDR1 SNHLY and CDR2 FYNNEI. The CDR3 has 15 residues. The CDR3 loop reads CASSDRAAGQETQYF. The CDR3 DNA is TGTGCCAGCAGTGACCGGGCAGCGGGACAAGAGACCCAGTACTTC.

This clone was counted a few times. V usage is TRBV2 and J usage is TRBJ2-4; 11 nucleotides align to TRBD2. Trimming took 3 bases from V and 3 from J; bases not matched to a gene: 10. Germline V gene sequence: CDR1 SNHLY, CDR2 FYNNEI. The CDR3 is 18 amino acids. The chain's CDR3 is CASSETSGEGVGKNIQYF. The CDR3, as DNA: TGTGCCAGCAGTGAGACTAGCGGGGAGGGGGTTGGCAAAAACATTCAGTACTTC.

DNA for the CDR3: TGTGCTAGTGGCTCCGGGACTAGCGGCCCCACGCAGTATTTT. Its protein product is CASGSGTSGPTQYF. The genes are TRBV12-5 and TRBJ2-3; 11 bases line up with TRBD2. The trim removed 6 bases at V and 9 bases at J, leaving 8 bases unmatched. Germline V gene data show CDR1 as LGHNT and CDR2 as FRNRAP. The CDR3 contains 14 residues.